These T cell receptor beta chains were read from a single sample in a study of blood T cell repertoires in COVID-19. Clones were sequenced by immunoSEQ multiplex PCR, and TCRdb holds only the in-frame ones, with some missing. The sample carries roughly 67,000 clones, about 83% recorded once. The specimen was peripheral blood. The receptors shown here come from a woman between 55 and 75 years old with acute or convalescent COVID-19. Both conserved end residues are part of each CDR3. D genes are given only for firm matches. Clone size is stated in some rows and not others, as once, few, many or a class when expanded.

clone_size: -; d_call: -; j_call: TRBJ1-4; v_call: TRBV5-8; cdr3_nt: TGTGCCAGCAGCTTGCGCGTTATCAATGAAAAACTGTTTTTT; cdr3_aa: CASSLRVINEKLFF
clone_size: -; d_call: TRBD2; j_call: TRBJ2-5; v_call: TRBV6-5; cdr3_nt: TGTGCCAGCAGATCTAGCGGGTATGGGAAGACCCAGTACTTC; cdr3_aa: CASRSSGYGKTQYF
clone_size: -; d_call: TRBD1; j_call: TRBJ1-1; v_call: TRBV6-5; cdr3_nt: TGTGCCAGCAGCCATAGACAGGGTTCGGCTTTCTTT; cdr3_aa: CASSHRQGSAFF
clone_size: -; d_call: TRBD2; j_call: TRBJ2-6; v_call: TRBV5-4; cdr3_nt: TGTGCCAGCAGCCTTCGACTAGCGGGGGCGTTCTCTGGGGCCAACGTCCTGACTTTC; cdr3_aa: CASSLRLAGAFSGANVLTF
clone_size: -; d_call: -; j_call: TRBJ1-5; v_call: TRBV19; cdr3_nt: TGTGCCAGTAACGTAGGACGGGGGAATCAGCCCCAGCATTTT; cdr3_aa: CASNVGRGNQPQHF
clone_size: -; d_call: -; j_call: TRBJ1-1; v_call: TRBV9; cdr3_nt: TGTGCCAGCAGCTCCCACGGGCAAGGGGGCACTGAAGCTTTCTTT; cdr3_aa: CASSSHGQGGTEAFF
clone_size: -; d_call: TRBD2; j_call: TRBJ2-1; v_call: TRBV9; cdr3_nt: TGTGCCAGCAGCTTAAGCGGGGGGGCCTCCTACAATGAGCAGTTCTTC; cdr3_aa: CASSLSGGASYNEQFF
clone_size: -; d_call: TRBD1; j_call: TRBJ1-5; v_call: TRBV2; cdr3_nt: TGTGCCAGCAGTGGTCGGCAGGGGGCCGGGCAGCCCCAGCATTTT; cdr3_aa: CASSGRQGAGQPQHF
clone_size: -; d_call: -; j_call: TRBJ2-1; v_call: TRBV7-2; cdr3_nt: TGTGCCAGCAGCTTAGGCTACACAGGATTTGATGAGCAGTTCTTC; cdr3_aa: CASSLGYTGFDEQFF
clone_size: -; d_call: TRBD1; j_call: TRBJ1-4; v_call: TRBV19; cdr3_nt: TGTGCCAGTAGAGTGACAGGGCTTAATGAAAAACTGTTTTTT; cdr3_aa: CASRVTGLNEKLFF
clone_size: -; d_call: TRBD2; j_call: TRBJ2-2; v_call: TRBV4-2; cdr3_nt: TGTGCCAGCAGCCAACCGGGACTAGCTGGGACCGGGGAGCTGTTTTTT; cdr3_aa: CASSQPGLAGTGELFF
clone_size: few; d_call: TRBD1; j_call: TRBJ1-2; v_call: TRBV27; cdr3_nt: TGTGCCAGCAGTTTACTACCGACAGGGGACTTCTATGGCTACACCTTC; cdr3_aa: CASSLLPTGDFYGYTF
clone_size: once; d_call: -; j_call: TRBJ1-1; v_call: TRBV6-5; cdr3_nt: TGTGCCAGCACCGTCCGAGGCACTGAAGCTTTCTTT; cdr3_aa: CASTVRGTEAFF
clone_size: once; d_call: TRBD1; j_call: TRBJ1-5; v_call: TRBV6-5; cdr3_nt: TGTGCCAGCAGCCCGACAGGGGGACAAAATCAGCCCCAGCATTTT; cdr3_aa: CASSPTGGQNQPQHF
clone_size: -; d_call: -; j_call: TRBJ1-2; v_call: TRBV4-1; cdr3_nt: TGCGCCAGCACCTCTACAGGGTCGGACTATGGCTACACCTTC; cdr3_aa: CASTSTGSDYGYTF
clone_size: -; d_call: -; j_call: TRBJ1-4; v_call: TRBV27; cdr3_nt: TGTGCCAGCAGTCCTCAGGGGTTGGGGAATGAAAAACTGTTTTTT; cdr3_aa: CASSPQGLGNEKLFF
clone_size: -; d_call: TRBD1; j_call: TRBJ1-4; v_call: TRBV19; cdr3_nt: TGTGCCAGTAGGAGGGGGCGGACTAATGAAAAACTGTTTTTT; cdr3_aa: CASRRGRTNEKLFF
clone_size: -; d_call: TRBD1; j_call: TRBJ1-5; v_call: TRBV18; cdr3_nt: TGTGCCAGCTCACCGGGGCAGGGGGCGGGCAATCAGCCCCAGCATTTT; cdr3_aa: CASSPGQGAGNQPQHF
clone_size: -; d_call: TRBD2; j_call: TRBJ2-3; v_call: TRBV7-2; cdr3_nt: TGTGCCAGCAGCCTAACGGGAGGGAGAACAGATACGCAGTATTTT; cdr3_aa: CASSLTGGRTDTQYF
clone_size: -; d_call: -; j_call: TRBJ2-1; v_call: TRBV7-6; cdr3_nt: TGTGCCGTTCGGAGTTACAATGAGCAGTTCTTC; cdr3_aa: CAVRSYNEQFF
clone_size: -; d_call: -; j_call: TRBJ1-2; v_call: TRBV30; cdr3_nt: TGTGCCTGGGAGAGACGGGACATTAACTATGGCTACACCTTC; cdr3_aa: CAWERRDINYGYTF
clone_size: -; d_call: -; j_call: TRBJ1-2; v_call: TRBV2; cdr3_nt: TGTGCCAGCAGCGGCAGGGGCGCACCCTATGGCTACACCTTC; cdr3_aa: CASSGRGAPYGYTF
clone_size: -; d_call: TRBD1; j_call: TRBJ1-5; v_call: TRBV27; cdr3_nt: TGTGCCAGCAGTTTACGAGGGGGCCATCAGCCCCAGCATTTT; cdr3_aa: CASSLRGGHQPQHF
clone_size: few; d_call: TRBD1; j_call: TRBJ1-1; v_call: TRBV10-3; cdr3_nt: TGTGCCATCATTATATGGACAGGGAGGAACCCTGAAGCTTTCTTT; cdr3_aa: CAIIIWTGRNPEAFF
clone_size: -; d_call: TRBD2; j_call: TRBJ2-7; v_call: TRBV3-1/TRBV3-2; cdr3_nt: TGTGCCAGCAGCCAAGTAGCGGGGGGACCCCTATACGAGCAGTACTTC; cdr3_aa: CASSQVAGGPLYEQYF
clone_size: -; d_call: TRBD1; j_call: TRBJ1-1; v_call: TRBV7-9; cdr3_nt: TGTGCCAGCAGCCCAGGGACAGCGAACACTGAAGCTTTCTTT; cdr3_aa: CASSPGTANTEAFF
clone_size: -; d_call: -; j_call: TRBJ2-6; v_call: TRBV5-4; cdr3_nt: TGTGCCAGCAGCAGAGGGGGCTCTGGGGCCAACGTCCTGACTTTC; cdr3_aa: CASSRGGSGANVLTF
clone_size: -; d_call: -; j_call: TRBJ2-6; v_call: TRBV20-1; cdr3_nt: TGCAGTGCTAGTGTTGGACAGAGCTCTGGGGCCAACGTCCTGACTTTC; cdr3_aa: CSASVGQSSGANVLTF
clone_size: -; d_call: TRBD2; j_call: TRBJ2-1; v_call: TRBV2; cdr3_nt: TGTGCCAGCGCCCTCTCGCGACTAGCGGGGGTTGAGCAGTTCTTC; cdr3_aa: CASALSRLAGVEQFF
clone_size: -; d_call: TRBD1; j_call: TRBJ1-2; v_call: TRBV6-5; cdr3_nt: TGTGCCAGCAGTAACGACAGGGGCCGTCGCGGCTACACCTTC; cdr3_aa: CASSNDRGRRGYTF
clone_size: -; d_call: -; j_call: TRBJ2-1; v_call: TRBV6-4; cdr3_nt: TGTGCCAGCAGTGTGGGGCAGGGGCCCTACAATGAGCAGTTCTTC; cdr3_aa: CASSVGQGPYNEQFF
clone_size: -; d_call: TRBD1; j_call: TRBJ1-2; v_call: TRBV5-8; cdr3_nt: TGTGCCAGCAGCCAATTTTCAGGGGGCGGCTACACCTTC; cdr3_aa: CASSQFSGGGYTF
clone_size: -; d_call: TRBD1; j_call: TRBJ1-4; v_call: TRBV25-1; cdr3_nt: TGTGCCAGCACGTTCGGACAGGCCGAAAAACTGTTTTTT; cdr3_aa: CASTFGQAEKLFF
clone_size: -; d_call: -; j_call: TRBJ1-2; v_call: TRBV19; cdr3_nt: TGTGCCAGTAGTGGGGACATTGGGGGCTACACCTTC; cdr3_aa: CASSGDIGGYTF
clone_size: -; d_call: -; j_call: TRBJ1-2; v_call: TRBV30; cdr3_nt: TGTGCCTGGAGTGTACGGGGGAATAACTATGGCTACACCTTC; cdr3_aa: CAWSVRGNNYGYTF
clone_size: -; d_call: -; j_call: TRBJ1-4; v_call: TRBV27; cdr3_nt: TGTGCCAGCAGTTTGACAGCGAGCAGGGGAGAAAAACTGTTTTTT; cdr3_aa: CASSLTASRGEKLFF
clone_size: -; d_call: TRBD1; j_call: TRBJ2-3; v_call: TRBV18; cdr3_nt: TGTGCCAGCTCAACCAGGGGGCAAGATACGCAGTATTTT; cdr3_aa: CASSTRGQDTQYF
clone_size: -; d_call: -; j_call: TRBJ2-2; v_call: TRBV19; cdr3_nt: TGTGCCAGTAGTACTCCCCGGGGTACCACCGGGGAGCTGTTTTTT; cdr3_aa: CASSTPRGTTGELFF
clone_size: few; d_call: -; j_call: TRBJ1-1; v_call: TRBV7-9; cdr3_nt: TGTGCCAGCAGCTTAGAACCCACACAGGGTCACACTGAAGCTTTCTTT; cdr3_aa: CASSLEPTQGHTEAFF
clone_size: few; d_call: TRBD1; j_call: TRBJ1-2; v_call: TRBV9; cdr3_nt: TGTGCCAGCAGCGCCCAGACAGGGATCGGCGGCTACACCTTC; cdr3_aa: CASSAQTGIGGYTF
clone_size: -; d_call: TRBD2; j_call: TRBJ2-1; v_call: TRBV27; cdr3_nt: TGTGCCAGCAGTACGGGGACTAGCATTTTTTCCTACAATGAGCAGTTCTTC; cdr3_aa: CASSTGTSIFSYNEQFF
clone_size: -; d_call: -; j_call: TRBJ1-1; v_call: TRBV2; cdr3_nt: TGTGCCAGCAGTGATAGCCTGGGGCAGAACACTGAAGCTTTCTTT; cdr3_aa: CASSDSLGQNTEAFF
clone_size: -; d_call: TRBD1; j_call: TRBJ2-7; v_call: TRBV5-1; cdr3_nt: TGCGCCAGCAGCTTAGGGACAGGCGACGGGGAGCAGTACTTC; cdr3_aa: CASSLGTGDGEQYF
clone_size: -; d_call: -; j_call: TRBJ1-1; v_call: TRBV6-5; cdr3_nt: TGTGCCAGCAGTACAGTGAACACTGAAGCTTTCTTT; cdr3_aa: CASSTVNTEAFF
clone_size: -; d_call: -; j_call: TRBJ1-1; v_call: TRBV3-1/TRBV3-2; cdr3_nt: TGTGCCAGCAGCCAAGCTGCGGTACGGAATGAAGCTTTCTTT; cdr3_aa: CASSQAAVRNEAFF
clone_size: -; d_call: TRBD1; j_call: TRBJ2-1; v_call: TRBV5-1; cdr3_nt: TGCGCCAGCAGCCTGGGACAGGGAGGCAATGAGCAGTTCTTC; cdr3_aa: CASSLGQGGNEQFF
clone_size: few; d_call: -; j_call: TRBJ1-4; v_call: TRBV25-1; cdr3_nt: TGTGCCAGCAGTGAATATACTTTTAATGAAAAACTGTTTTTT; cdr3_aa: CASSEYTFNEKLFF
clone_size: -; d_call: -; j_call: TRBJ2-4; v_call: TRBV11-2; cdr3_nt: TGTGCCAGCAGCCCCAGGGTGGCCAAAAACATTCAGTACTTC; cdr3_aa: CASSPRVAKNIQYF
clone_size: once; d_call: TRBD1; j_call: TRBJ1-5; v_call: TRBV19; cdr3_nt: TGTGCCAGTAGACCACAGGGGACCTCCAATCAGCCCCAGCATTTT; cdr3_aa: CASRPQGTSNQPQHF
clone_size: -; d_call: TRBD2; j_call: TRBJ2-7; v_call: TRBV13; cdr3_nt: TGTGCCAGCAGCTTCTACCTAGCGGATTCCTACGAGCAGTACTTC; cdr3_aa: CASSFYLADSYEQYF
clone_size: -; d_call: TRBD1; j_call: TRBJ1-5; v_call: TRBV18; cdr3_nt: TGTGCCAGCTCACTGGGACAGGGTCAGCCCCAGCATTTT; cdr3_aa: CASSLGQGQPQHF
clone_size: -; d_call: TRBD1; j_call: TRBJ1-2; v_call: TRBV7-9; cdr3_nt: TGTGCCAGCAGCCAGACAGGGAGTAGGGGCTACACCTTC; cdr3_aa: CASSQTGSRGYTF
clone_size: -; d_call: -; j_call: TRBJ2-7; v_call: TRBV5-1; cdr3_nt: TGCGCCAGCAGCTTGGAGTCGGCAGGGTTCTACGAGCAGTACTTC; cdr3_aa: CASSLESAGFYEQYF
clone_size: -; d_call: -; j_call: TRBJ2-7; v_call: TRBV21-1; cdr3_nt: TGTGCCAGCAGCAAATCTAGCGGGGGGACCACCTACGAGCAGTACTTC; cdr3_aa: CASSKSSGGTTYEQYF
clone_size: -; d_call: -; j_call: TRBJ2-2; v_call: TRBV9; cdr3_nt: TGTGCCAGCAGCGTAGTAACAGGGCGAGGGGAGCTGTTTTTT; cdr3_aa: CASSVVTGRGELFF
clone_size: -; d_call: TRBD1; j_call: TRBJ1-4; v_call: TRBV29-1; cdr3_nt: TGCAGCGTCTCCCGGACAGGGGACGAAAAACTGTTTTTT; cdr3_aa: CSVSRTGDEKLFF
clone_size: -; d_call: -; j_call: TRBJ2-3; v_call: TRBV5-1; cdr3_nt: TGCGCCAGCAGCTTGGAGGGGGATACGCAGTATTTT; cdr3_aa: CASSLEGDTQYF
clone_size: once; d_call: TRBD1; j_call: TRBJ1-6; v_call: TRBV4-1; cdr3_nt: TGCGCCAGCAGCCAAAATGTCGGACAGGGAGATAATTCACCCCTCCACTTT; cdr3_aa: CASSQNVGQGDNSPLHF
clone_size: few; d_call: TRBD2; j_call: TRBJ2-7; v_call: TRBV4-1; cdr3_nt: TGCGCCAGCAGCCAAGTTTTAGCGGGCCACTACGAGCAGTACTTC; cdr3_aa: CASSQVLAGHYEQYF
clone_size: -; d_call: TRBD2; j_call: TRBJ2-3; v_call: TRBV4-2; cdr3_nt: TGTGCCAGCAGCCTAAACCGCGGGGGGGAGGGCACAGATACGCAGTATTTT; cdr3_aa: CASSLNRGGEGTDTQYF